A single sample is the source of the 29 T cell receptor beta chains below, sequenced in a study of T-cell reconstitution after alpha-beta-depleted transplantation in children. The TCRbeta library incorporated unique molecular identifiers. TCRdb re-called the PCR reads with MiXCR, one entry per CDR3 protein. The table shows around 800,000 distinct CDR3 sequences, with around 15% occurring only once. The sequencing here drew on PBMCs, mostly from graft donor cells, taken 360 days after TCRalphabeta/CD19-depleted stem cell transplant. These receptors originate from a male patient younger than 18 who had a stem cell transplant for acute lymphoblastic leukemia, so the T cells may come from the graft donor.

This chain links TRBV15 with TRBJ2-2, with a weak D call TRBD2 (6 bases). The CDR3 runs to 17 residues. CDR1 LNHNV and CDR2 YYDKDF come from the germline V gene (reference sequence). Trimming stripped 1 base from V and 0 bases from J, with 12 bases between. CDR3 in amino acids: CATSRGLGGANTGELFF. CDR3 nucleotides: TGTGCCACCAGCAGAGGCCTCGGAGGGGCGAACACCGGGGAGCTGTTTTTT.

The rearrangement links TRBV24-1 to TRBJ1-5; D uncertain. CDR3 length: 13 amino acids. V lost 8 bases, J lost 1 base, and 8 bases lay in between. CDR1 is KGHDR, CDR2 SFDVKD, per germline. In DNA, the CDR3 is TGTGCCACCAAGGCAGCAAGCAATCAGCCCCAGCATTTT. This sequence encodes CATKAASNQPQHF.

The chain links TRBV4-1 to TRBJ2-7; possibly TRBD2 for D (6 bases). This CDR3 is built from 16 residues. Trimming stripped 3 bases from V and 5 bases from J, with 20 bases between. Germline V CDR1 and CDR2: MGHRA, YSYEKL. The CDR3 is CASSQPRWGEFNEQYF. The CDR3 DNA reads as TGCGCCAGCAGCCAGCCACGGTGGGGGGAGTTCAACGAGCAGTACTTC.

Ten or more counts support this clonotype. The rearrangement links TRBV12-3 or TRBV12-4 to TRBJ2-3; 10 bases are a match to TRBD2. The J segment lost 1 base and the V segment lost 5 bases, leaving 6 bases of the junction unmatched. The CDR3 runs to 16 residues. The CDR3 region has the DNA TGTGCCAGCAGTCCGCCGGGACTAGCGCGCACAGATACGCAGTATTTT. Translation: CASSPPGLARTDTQYF.

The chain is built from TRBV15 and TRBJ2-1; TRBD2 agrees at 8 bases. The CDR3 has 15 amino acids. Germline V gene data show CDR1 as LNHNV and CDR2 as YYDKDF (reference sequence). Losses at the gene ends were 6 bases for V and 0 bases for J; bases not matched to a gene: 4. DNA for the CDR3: TGTGCCACCAGGCCTAGCGGGCTCTCCTACAATGAGCAGTTCTTC. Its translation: CATRPSGLSYNEQFF.

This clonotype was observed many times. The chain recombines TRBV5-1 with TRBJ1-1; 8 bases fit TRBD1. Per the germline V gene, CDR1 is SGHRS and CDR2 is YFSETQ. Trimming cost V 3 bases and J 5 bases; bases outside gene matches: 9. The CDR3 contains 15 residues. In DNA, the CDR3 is TGCGCCAGCAGCTCTTTGACAGGGGTGGGGACTGAAGCTTTCTTT. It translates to CASSSLTGVGTEAFF.

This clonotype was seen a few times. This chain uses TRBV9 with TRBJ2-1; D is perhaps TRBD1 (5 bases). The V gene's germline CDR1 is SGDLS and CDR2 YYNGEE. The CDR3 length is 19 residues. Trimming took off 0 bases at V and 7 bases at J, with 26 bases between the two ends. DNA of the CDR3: TGTGCCAGCAGCGTAGGAAGCCCGCCCATCACTGCAGGGCCAAATGAGCAGTTCTTC. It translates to CASSVGSPPITAGPNEQFF.

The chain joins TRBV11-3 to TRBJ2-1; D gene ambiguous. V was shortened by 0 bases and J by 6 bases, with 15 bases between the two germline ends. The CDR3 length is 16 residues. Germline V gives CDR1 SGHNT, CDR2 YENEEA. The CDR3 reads CASSLDSFGPSNEQFF. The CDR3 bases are TGTGCCAGCAGCTTAGATTCGTTTGGGCCATCCAATGAGCAGTTCTTC.

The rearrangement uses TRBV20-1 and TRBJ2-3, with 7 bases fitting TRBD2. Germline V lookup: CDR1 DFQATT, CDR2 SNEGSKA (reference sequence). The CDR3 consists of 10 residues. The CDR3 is CGTGGNTQYF. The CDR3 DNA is TGCGGAACCGGGGGGAATACGCAGTATTTT.

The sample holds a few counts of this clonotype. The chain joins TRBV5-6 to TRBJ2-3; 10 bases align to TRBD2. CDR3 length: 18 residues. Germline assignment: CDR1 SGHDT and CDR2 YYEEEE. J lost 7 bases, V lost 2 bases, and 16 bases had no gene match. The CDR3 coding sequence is TGTGCCAGCAGCTTATTTGGTCCGAGTAGCGGGAGGTCATATACGCAGTATTTT. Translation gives CASSLFGPSSGRSYTQYF.

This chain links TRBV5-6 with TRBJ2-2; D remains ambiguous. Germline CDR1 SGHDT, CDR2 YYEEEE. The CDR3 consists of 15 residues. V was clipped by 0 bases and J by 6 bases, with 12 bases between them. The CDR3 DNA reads TGTGCCAGCAGCTTGGTACAGTTCCTCGCCGGGGAGCTGTTTTTT. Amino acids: CASSLVQFLAGELFF.

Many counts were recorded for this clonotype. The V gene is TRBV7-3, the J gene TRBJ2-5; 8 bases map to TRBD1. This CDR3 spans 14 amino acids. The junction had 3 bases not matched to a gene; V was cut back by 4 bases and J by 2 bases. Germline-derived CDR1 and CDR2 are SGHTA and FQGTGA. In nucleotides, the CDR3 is TGTGCCAGCAGCTCAACAGGGGGGCAAGAGACCCAGTACTTC. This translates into CASSSTGGQETQYF.

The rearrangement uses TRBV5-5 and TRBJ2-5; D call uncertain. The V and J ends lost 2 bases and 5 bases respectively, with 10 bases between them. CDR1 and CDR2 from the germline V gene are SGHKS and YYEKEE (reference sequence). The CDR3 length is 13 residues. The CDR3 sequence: CASSLGWVETQYF. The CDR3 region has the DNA TGTGCCAGCAGCTTAGGGTGGGTCGAGACCCAGTACTTC.

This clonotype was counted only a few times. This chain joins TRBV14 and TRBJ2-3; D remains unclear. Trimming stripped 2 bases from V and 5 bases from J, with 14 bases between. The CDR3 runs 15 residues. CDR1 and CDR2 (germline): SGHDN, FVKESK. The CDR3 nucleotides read TGTGCCAGCAGCCAATCCCCAGCCCTGGGAGATACGCAGTATTTT. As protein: CASSQSPALGDTQYF.

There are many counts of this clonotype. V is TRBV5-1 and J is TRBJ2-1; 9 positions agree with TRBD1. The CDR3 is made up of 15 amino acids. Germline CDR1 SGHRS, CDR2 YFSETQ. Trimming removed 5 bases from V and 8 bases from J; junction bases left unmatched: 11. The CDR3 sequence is CASSSTGQGDDEQFF. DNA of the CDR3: TGCGCCAGCAGTTCCACGGGACAGGGAGACGATGAGCAGTTCTTC.

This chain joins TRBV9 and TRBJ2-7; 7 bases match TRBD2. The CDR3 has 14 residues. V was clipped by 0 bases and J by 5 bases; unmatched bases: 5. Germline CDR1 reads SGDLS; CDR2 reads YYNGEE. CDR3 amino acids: CASSVGTSVNEQYF. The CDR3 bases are TGTGCCAGCAGCGTAGGTACTAGCGTGAACGAGCAGTACTTC.

Here the CDR3 reads CASSQGGTNQPQHF. CDR3 in DNA: TGCGCCAGCAGCCAAGGGGGAACCAATCAGCCCCAGCATTTT. The V call is TRBV4-1, the J call TRBJ1-5; the D is unclear. Germline V gives CDR1 MGHRA, CDR2 YSYEKL. Trimming took off 1 base at V and 3 bases at J, with 7 bases between the two ends. The CDR3 loop spans 14 amino acids.

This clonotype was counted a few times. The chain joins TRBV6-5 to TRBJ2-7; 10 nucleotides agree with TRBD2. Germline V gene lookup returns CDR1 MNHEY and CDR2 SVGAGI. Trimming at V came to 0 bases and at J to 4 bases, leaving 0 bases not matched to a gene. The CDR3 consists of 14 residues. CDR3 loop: CASSYSAGGYEQYF. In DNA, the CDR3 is TGTGCCAGCAGTTACTCAGCGGGAGGGTACGAGCAGTACTTC.

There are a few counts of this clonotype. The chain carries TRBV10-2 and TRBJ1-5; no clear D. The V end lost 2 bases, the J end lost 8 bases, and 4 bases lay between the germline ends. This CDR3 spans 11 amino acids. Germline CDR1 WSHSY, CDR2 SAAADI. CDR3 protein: CASSEGEPQHF. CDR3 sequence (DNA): TGCGCCAGCAGTGAGGGTGAGCCCCAGCATTTT.

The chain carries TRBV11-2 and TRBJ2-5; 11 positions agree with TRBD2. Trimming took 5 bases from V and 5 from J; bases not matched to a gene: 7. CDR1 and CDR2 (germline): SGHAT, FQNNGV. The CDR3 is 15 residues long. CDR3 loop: CASSPVAGGRETQYF. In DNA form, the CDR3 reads TGTGCCAGCAGCCCGGTAGCGGGAGGGAGGGAGACCCAGTACTTC. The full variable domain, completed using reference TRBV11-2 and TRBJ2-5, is EAGVAQSPRYKIIEKRQSVAFWCNPISGHATLYWYQQILGQGPKLLIQFQNNGVVDDSQLPKDRFSAERLKGVDSTLKIQPAKLEDSAVYLCASSPVAGGRETQYFGPGTRLLVL.

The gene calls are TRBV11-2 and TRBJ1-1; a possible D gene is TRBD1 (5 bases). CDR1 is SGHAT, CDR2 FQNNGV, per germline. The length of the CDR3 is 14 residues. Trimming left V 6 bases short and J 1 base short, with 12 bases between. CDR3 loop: CASRPGSWNTEAFF. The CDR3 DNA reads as TGTGCCAGCAGGCCAGGGTCTTGGAACACTGAAGCTTTCTTT.

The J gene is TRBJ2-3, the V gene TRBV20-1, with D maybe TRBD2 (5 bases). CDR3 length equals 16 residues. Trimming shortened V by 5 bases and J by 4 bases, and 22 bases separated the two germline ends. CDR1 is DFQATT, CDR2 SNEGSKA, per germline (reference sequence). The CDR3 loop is CSALVIRFAGPDTQYF. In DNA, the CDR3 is TGCAGTGCTTTAGTTATCAGGTTCGCGGGCCCAGATACGCAGTATTTT.

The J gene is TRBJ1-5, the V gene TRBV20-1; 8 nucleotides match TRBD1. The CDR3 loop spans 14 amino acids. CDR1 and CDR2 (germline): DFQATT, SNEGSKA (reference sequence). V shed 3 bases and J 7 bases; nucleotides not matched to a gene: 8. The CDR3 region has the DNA TGCAGTGCTAGTAGGACAGGGTCAGGCCAGCCCCAGCATTTT. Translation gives CSASRTGSGQPQHF.

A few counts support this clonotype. The CDR3 sequence is CATSGQPPGEQYF. CDR3 nucleotides: TGTGCCACCAGTGGACAGCCGCCGGGCGAGCAGTACTTC. The chain uses TRBV24-1 and TRBJ2-7; weak D call: TRBD1 (5 bases). V was pared by 5 bases and J by 6 bases, with 13 bases between. Germline V gene lookup returns CDR1 KGHDR and CDR2 SFDVKD. This CDR3 contains 13 residues.

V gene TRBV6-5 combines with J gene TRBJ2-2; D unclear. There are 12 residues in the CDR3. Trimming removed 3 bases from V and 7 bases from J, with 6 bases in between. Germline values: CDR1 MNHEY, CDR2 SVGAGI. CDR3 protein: CASSYMFGELFF. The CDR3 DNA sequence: TGTGCCAGCAGTTATATGTTCGGGGAGCTGTTTTTT.

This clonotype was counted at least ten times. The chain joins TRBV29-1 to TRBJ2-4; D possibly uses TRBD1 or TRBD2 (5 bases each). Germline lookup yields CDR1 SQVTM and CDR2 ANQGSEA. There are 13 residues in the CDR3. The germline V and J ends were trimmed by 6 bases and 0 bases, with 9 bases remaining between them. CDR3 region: CSVEGLAKNIQYF. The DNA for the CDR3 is TGCAGCGTCGAGGGGTTAGCCAAAAACATTCAGTACTTC.

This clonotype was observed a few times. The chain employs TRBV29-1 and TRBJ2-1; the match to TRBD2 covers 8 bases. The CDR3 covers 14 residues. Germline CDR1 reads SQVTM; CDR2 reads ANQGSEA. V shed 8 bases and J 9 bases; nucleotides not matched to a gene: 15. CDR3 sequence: CSPIKSGSLGEQFF. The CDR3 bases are TGCAGCCCGATTAAGAGCGGGAGTTTAGGTGAGCAGTTCTTC.

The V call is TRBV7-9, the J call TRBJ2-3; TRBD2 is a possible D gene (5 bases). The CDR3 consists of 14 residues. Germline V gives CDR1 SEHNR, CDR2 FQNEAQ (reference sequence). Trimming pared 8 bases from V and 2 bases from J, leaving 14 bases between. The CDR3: CASLRELYTDTQYF. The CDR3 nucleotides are TGTGCCAGCCTTAGGGAGCTTTACACAGATACGCAGTATTTT.

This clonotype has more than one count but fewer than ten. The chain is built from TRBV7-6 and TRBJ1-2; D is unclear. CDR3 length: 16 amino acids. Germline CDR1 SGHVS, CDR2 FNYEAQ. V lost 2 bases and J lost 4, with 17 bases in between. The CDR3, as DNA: TGTGCCAGCAGCTTAAGCCCTCGGGAGGAGGCCTATGGCTACACCTTC. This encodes CASSLSPREEAYGYTF. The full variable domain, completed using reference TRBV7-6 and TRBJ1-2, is GAGVSQSPRYKVTKRGQDVALRCDPISGHVSLYWYRQALGQGPEFLTYFNYEAQQDKSGLPNDRFSAERPEGSISTLTIQRTEQRDSAMYRCASSLSPREEAYGYTFGSGTRLTVV.